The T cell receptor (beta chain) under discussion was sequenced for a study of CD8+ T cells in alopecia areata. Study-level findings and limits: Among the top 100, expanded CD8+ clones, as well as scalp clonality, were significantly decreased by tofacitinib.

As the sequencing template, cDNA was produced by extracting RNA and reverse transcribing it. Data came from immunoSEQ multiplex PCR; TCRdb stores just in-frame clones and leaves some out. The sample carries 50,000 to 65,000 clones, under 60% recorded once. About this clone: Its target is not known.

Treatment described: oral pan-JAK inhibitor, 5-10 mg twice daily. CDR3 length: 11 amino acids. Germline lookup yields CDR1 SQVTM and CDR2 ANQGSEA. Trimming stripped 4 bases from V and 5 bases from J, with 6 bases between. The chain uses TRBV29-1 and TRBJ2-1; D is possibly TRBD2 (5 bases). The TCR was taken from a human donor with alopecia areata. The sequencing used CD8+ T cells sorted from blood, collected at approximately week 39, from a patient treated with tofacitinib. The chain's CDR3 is CSVATNNEQFF. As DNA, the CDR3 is TGCAGCGTTGCGACTAACAATGAGCAGTTCTTC.